The 10 T cell receptor beta chains listed next were all sequenced from one sample in a study of PD-L1 blockade in urothelial cancer. The data were produced by immunoSEQ multiplex PCR, yet TCRdb's version contains in-frame clones alone and is incomplete. The sample lists some 30,000 clones, about 87% occurring once. Specimen: PBMCs, collected around atezolizumab (anti-PD-L1) treatment. The receptors were sampled from a man aged 50 to 59 with urothelial cancer.

As regards this clone: This specimen includes other DNA sequences encoding the same CDR3. The rearrangement uses TRBV19 and TRBJ1-5; D gene uncertain. CDR1 and CDR2 (germline): LNHDA, SQIVND (reference sequence). The V and J ends lost 1 base and 2 bases respectively, with 6 bases between them. CDR3 length: 14 residues. CDR3 nucleotide sequence: TGTGCCAGTAGTATAGGTGGGCGCAATCAGCCCCAGCATTTT. It codes for CASSIGGRNQPQHF. The variable domain in full, with the rest retrieved from reference TRBV19 and TRBJ1-5, is DGGITQSPKYLFRKEGQNVTLSCEQNLNHDAMYWYRQDPGQGLRLIYYSQIVNDFQKGDIAEGYSVSREKKESFPLTVTSAQKNPTAFYLCASSIGGRNQPQHFGDGTRLSIL.

This clone was recorded a few times. J is TRBJ1-1 and V is TRBV27, with a possible D match to TRBD1 (6 bases). Germline lookup yields CDR1 MNHEY and CDR2 SMNVEV (reference sequence). There are 15 residues in the CDR3. The V and J ends lost 5 bases and 0 bases respectively, with 13 bases between them. The CDR3 DNA reads TGTGCCAGCAGTCCAGGGGATTTTTTGAACACTGAAGCTTTCTTT. Residues: CASSPGDFLNTEAFF.

The chain recombines TRBV6-5 with TRBJ1-2, with D perhaps matching TRBD1 (5 bases). The germline V and J ends were trimmed by 8 bases and 6 bases, with 19 bases remaining between them. Looked up from germline, CDR1 is MNHEY and CDR2 is SVGAGI. This CDR3 is built from 14 residues. The chain's CDR3 is CASWGQGKGNGYTF. The DNA for the CDR3 is TGTGCCAGCTGGGGCCAAGGAAAAGGGAATGGCTACACCTTC.

The chain is built from TRBV28 and TRBJ2-2; TRBD1 aligns across 8 bases. The V and J ends lost 3 bases and 4 bases, in that order; junction bases with no gene match: 4. The CDR3 length is 15 residues. Germline V CDR1 and CDR2: MDHEN, SYDVKM. The CDR3 spells CASSFGQGRTGELFF. CDR3 bases: TGTGCCAGCAGTTTTGGACAGGGTCGCACCGGGGAGCTGTTTTTT.

The chain links TRBV21-1 to TRBJ1-2; the table names TRBD1, a call not compared with the DNA. TRBV21-1 is marked as a pseudogene. This CDR3 comprises 13 residues. CDR3 bases: TGTGCCAGCAGCAGACAGGGGCTGGATGGCTACACCTTC. Its translation: CASSRQGLDGYTF.

V gene TRBV6-5 combines with J gene TRBJ1-5; no reliable D call. The CDR3 contains 14 residues. Trimming left V 5 bases short and J 0 bases short, with 8 bases between. The germline V gene has CDR1 MNHEY and CDR2 SVGAGI. CDR3 coding DNA: TGTGCCAGCAGTCAAAATCCTAGCAATCAGCCCCAGCATTTT. Amino acids: CASSQNPSNQPQHF.

The chain is built from TRBV6-5 and TRBJ2-7; TRBD2 is a possible D gene (5 bases). Germline V lookup: CDR1 MNHEY, CDR2 SVGAGI. This CDR3 has 15 residues. Trimming pared 4 bases from V and 2 bases from J, leaving 15 bases between. The CDR3: CASSSVSDGAYEQYF. In nucleotides, the CDR3 is TGTGCCAGCAGTTCGGTTTCGGACGGGGCCTACGAGCAGTACTTC.

In this sample, this clone turned up once. The chain combines TRBV6-6 with TRBJ2-4, with 9 positions matching TRBD1. The V gene end was trimmed by 7 bases and the J gene end by 7 bases; junction bases not matched to a gene: 14. CDR1 is MNHNY, CDR2 SVGAGI, per germline (reference sequence). This CDR3 comprises 16 residues. The CDR3 coding sequence is TGTGCCAGCAAATTGACAGGGGGGCTAGCCGGGAACATTCAGTACTTC. Its protein is CASKLTGGLAGNIQYF.

This clone was seen only once. The rearrangement joins TRBV7-9 to TRBJ2-4; tentative D call: TRBD2 (7 bases). The V gene lost 3 bases and the J gene lost 3 bases, with 12 bases spanning the gap. The CDR3 is made up of 15 amino acids. CDR1 is SEHNR, CDR2 FQNEAQ, per germline (reference sequence). The CDR3 DNA follows: TGTGCCAGCAGCTTGCCGGGGGGCTACAAAAACATTCAGTACTTC. Translating gives CASSLPGGYKNIQYF.

V gene TRBV7-9 combines with J gene TRBJ1-1, with a weak D call TRBD1 (5 bases). CDR1 and CDR2 from the germline V gene are SEHNR and FQNEAQ (reference sequence). The CDR3 consists of 14 residues. With 4 bases removed from V and 1 base from J, the gap between germline ends came to 10 bases. CDR3 residues: CASSYGGANTEAFF. CDR3 in DNA: TGTGCCAGCAGCTACGGGGGTGCGAACACTGAAGCTTTCTTT.